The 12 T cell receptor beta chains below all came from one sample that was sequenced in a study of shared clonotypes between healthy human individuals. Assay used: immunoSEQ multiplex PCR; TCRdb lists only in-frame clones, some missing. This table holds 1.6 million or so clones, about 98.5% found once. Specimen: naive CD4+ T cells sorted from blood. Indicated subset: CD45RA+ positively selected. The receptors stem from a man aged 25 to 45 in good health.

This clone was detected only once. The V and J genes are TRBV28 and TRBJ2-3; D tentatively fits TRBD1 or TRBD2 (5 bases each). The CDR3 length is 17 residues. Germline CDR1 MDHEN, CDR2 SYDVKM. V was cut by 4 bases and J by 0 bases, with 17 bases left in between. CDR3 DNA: TGTGCCAGCAGTTCGAAGGGCAGGGACCTTAGCACAGATACGCAGTATTTT. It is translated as CASSSKGRDLSTDTQYF.

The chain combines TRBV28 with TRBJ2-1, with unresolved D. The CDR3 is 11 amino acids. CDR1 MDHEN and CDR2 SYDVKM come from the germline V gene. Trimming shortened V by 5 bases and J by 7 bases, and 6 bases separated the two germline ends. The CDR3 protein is CASSDYNEQFF. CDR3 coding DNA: TGTGCCAGCAGTGATTATAATGAGCAGTTCTTC.

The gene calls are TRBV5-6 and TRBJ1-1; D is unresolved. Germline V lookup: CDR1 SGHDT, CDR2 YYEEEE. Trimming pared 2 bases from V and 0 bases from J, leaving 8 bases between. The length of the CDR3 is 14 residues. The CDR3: CASSFGNMNTEAFF. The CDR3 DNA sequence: TGTGCCAGCAGCTTTGGGAACATGAACACTGAAGCTTTCTTT.

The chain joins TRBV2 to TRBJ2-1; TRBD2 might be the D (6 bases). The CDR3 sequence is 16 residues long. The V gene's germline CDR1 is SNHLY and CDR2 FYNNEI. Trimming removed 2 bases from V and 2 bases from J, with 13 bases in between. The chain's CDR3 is CASSELGGKTYNEQFF. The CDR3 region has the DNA TGTGCCAGCAGTGAATTGGGCGGGAAAACCTACAATGAGCAGTTCTTC.

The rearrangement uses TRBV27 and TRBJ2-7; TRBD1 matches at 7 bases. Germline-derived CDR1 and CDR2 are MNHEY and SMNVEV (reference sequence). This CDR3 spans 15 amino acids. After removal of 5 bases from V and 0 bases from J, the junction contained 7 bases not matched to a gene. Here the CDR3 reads CASSPAGTVSYEQYF. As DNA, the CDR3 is TGTGCCAGCAGTCCCGCCGGGACAGTCTCCTACGAGCAGTACTTC.

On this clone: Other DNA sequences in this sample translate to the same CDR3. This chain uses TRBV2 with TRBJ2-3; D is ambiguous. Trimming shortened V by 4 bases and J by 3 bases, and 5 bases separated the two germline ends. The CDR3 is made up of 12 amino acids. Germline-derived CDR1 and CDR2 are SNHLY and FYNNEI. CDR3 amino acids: CASSGRTDTQYF. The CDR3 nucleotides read TGTGCCAGCAGTGGCCGAACAGATACGCAGTATTTT.

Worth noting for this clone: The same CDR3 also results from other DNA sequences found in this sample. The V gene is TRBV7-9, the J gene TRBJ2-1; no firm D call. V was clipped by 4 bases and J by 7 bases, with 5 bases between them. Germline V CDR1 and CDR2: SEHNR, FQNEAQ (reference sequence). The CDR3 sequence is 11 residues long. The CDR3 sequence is CASSSLNEQFF. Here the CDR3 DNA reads TGTGCCAGCAGCTCCCTAAATGAGCAGTTCTTC.

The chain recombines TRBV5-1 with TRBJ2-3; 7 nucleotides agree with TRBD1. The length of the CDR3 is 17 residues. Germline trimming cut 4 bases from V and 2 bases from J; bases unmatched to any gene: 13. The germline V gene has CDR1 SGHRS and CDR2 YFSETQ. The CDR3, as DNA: TGCGCCAGCAGCCCCCCCGGGACAGCCACGTTCACAGATACGCAGTATTTT. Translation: CASSPPGTATFTDTQYF.

CDR3 DNA: TGCAGCGTCCGACACTCCGGGGCCAACGTCCTGACTTTC. Translation gives CSVRHSGANVLTF. The J gene is TRBJ2-6, the V gene TRBV29-1; D call uncertain. Germline values: CDR1 SQVTM, CDR2 ANQGSEA. The ends were cut back, 6 bases at V and 4 bases at J, with 10 bases in the middle. The CDR3 has 13 amino acids.

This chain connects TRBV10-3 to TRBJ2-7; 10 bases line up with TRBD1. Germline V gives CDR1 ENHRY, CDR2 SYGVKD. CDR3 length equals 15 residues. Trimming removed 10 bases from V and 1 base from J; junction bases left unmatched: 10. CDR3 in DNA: TGTGCCAGCCGGGACAGGGGCGTGGAATCCTACGAGCAGTACTTC. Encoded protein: CASRDRGVESYEQYF.

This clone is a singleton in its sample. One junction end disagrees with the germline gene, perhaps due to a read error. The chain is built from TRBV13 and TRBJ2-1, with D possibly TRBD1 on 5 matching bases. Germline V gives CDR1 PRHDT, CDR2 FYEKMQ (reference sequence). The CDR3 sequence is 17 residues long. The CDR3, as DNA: TGTGCCAGCAGTTTAGGGGTTTCCCTGCGGCTAAACAATGAGCAGTTCTTC. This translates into CASSLGVSLRLNNEQFF.

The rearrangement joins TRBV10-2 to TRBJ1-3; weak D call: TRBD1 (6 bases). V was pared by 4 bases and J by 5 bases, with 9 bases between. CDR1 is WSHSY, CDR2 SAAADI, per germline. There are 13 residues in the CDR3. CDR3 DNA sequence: TGCGCCAGCAGTGGACAGGACCGAAACACCATATATTTT. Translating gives CASSGQDRNTIYF.